The clone carrying this T cell receptor beta chain has just a few counts. The CDR3 spans 15 residues. Trimming stripped 4 bases from V and 2 bases from J, with 18 bases between. Germline V gene sequence: CDR1 GTSNPN, CDR2 SVGIG (reference sequence). The sample belongs to a study of blood T cell repertoires in COVID-19. Study-wide background: T cells, B-cell-depleted T cells, or PBMCs provided the cDNA or gDNA that served as material.

Clones were read by immunoSEQ multiplex PCR, and TCRdb kept only the in-frame ones, dropping some. The table records around 700,000 clones, 80% to 90% of them present only once. Material for sequencing was peripheral blood. This TCR came from a young woman with acute or convalescent COVID-19. This chain links TRBV30 with TRBJ2-7; perhaps TRBD2 as D (6 bases). CDR3 coding DNA: TGTGCCTGGACCTTTACGCGGGGCGGTCCCTACGAGCAGTACTTC. Protein: CAWTFTRGGPYEQYF.